The 5 T cell receptor beta chains listed next were all sequenced from one sample in a study of blood T cells in healthy people across ages. Together with a sample-barcoded 5' primer, a J-beta primer mix was included in a second PCR lasting about 7 to 11 cycles. TCRdb independently ran MiXCR on the 5' RACE reads; one entry per CDR3 protein. The sample lists some 1.4 million distinct CDR3 sequences, approximately 40% occurring once. The sequenced sample was blood. These receptors were obtained from a woman under 30 in good health.

In this sample, this clonotype turned up a few times. The chain uses TRBV9 and TRBJ1-1, with no clear D. Germline CDR1 and CDR2: SGDLS and YYNGEE. V lost 6 bases, J lost 0 bases, and 6 bases lay in between. CDR3 length equals 12 residues. This CDR3 reads CASMELNTEAFF. For the CDR3, the DNA is TGTGCCAGCATGGAACTGAACACTGAAGCTTTCTTT. Based on the CDR3 plus reference TRBV9 and TRBJ1-1, the full variable domain is DSGVTQTPKHLITATGQRVTLRCSPRSGDLSVYWYQQSLDQGLQFLIQYYNGEERAKGNILERFSAQQFPDLHSELNLSSLELGDSALYFCASMELNTEAFFGQGTRLTVV.

The chain employs TRBV3-1 and TRBJ2-5; D is unclear. V lost 1 base, J lost 1 base, and 10 bases lay in between. Per the germline V gene, CDR1 is LGHDT and CDR2 is YNNKEL (reference sequence). CDR3 size: 15 residues. CDR3 in amino acids: CASSQGPVSQETQYF. CDR3 in DNA: TGTGCCAGCAGCCAAGGACCCGTGTCCCAAGAGACCCAGTACTTC.

This clonotype was seen a few times. The chain couples TRBV5-1 to TRBJ1-2, with a possible D match to TRBD1 (6 bases). CDR3 length equals 16 residues. Trimming took off 4 bases at V and 7 bases at J, with 23 bases between the two ends. Germline CDR1 SGHRS, CDR2 YFSETQ. Here the CDR3 reads CASSRDAGRGDSGYTF. The DNA of the CDR3 is TGCGCCAGCAGCCGGGATGCGGGCAGGGGTGACTCTGGCTACACCTTC.

This rearrangement joins TRBV30 to TRBJ2-3; 7 nucleotides line up with TRBD2. This CDR3 comprises 11 residues. Germline V gene sequence: CDR1 GTSNPN, CDR2 SVGIG (reference sequence). V gave up 4 bases and J gave up 10 bases; unmatched junction bases: 5. CDR3 nucleotides: TGTGCCTGGACCGGACTAGTGGCGCAGTATTTT. This sequence encodes CAWTGLVAQYF.

The rearrangement uses TRBV6-5 and TRBJ2-1; possible D gene TRBD2, 6 bases. CDR1 is MNHEY and CDR2 is SVGAGI in the germline V gene. Trimming stripped 4 bases from V and 3 bases from J, with 13 bases between. CDR3 length: 15 residues. CDR3 protein: CASSSNSGYYNEQFF. In DNA, the CDR3 is TGTGCCAGCAGTTCGAATAGCGGATACTACAATGAGCAGTTCTTC.